The sequence of this T cell receptor beta chain was determined in a study of blood T cell repertoires in COVID-19. Germline V gene data show CDR1 as SGHKS and CDR2 as YYEKEE (reference sequence). J gave up 5 bases and V 4 bases, and 11 bases lay outside the gene matches. The CDR3 has 16 residues. The data were produced by immunoSEQ multiplex PCR, yet TCRdb's version contains in-frame clones alone and is incomplete. Among about 98,000 clones listed, 75% to 95% were seen once. V is TRBV5-5 and J is TRBJ2-4, with 8 bases aligning to TRBD1. The TCR comes from a man in his late teens or twenties with acute or convalescent COVID-19. The sequencing input was peripheral blood. Here the CDR3 reads CASSPFSGTGQNIQYF. In DNA form, the CDR3 reads TGTGCCAGCAGCCCGTTCTCTGGGACAGGACAAAACATTCAGTACTTC.